This entry concerns a single T cell receptor beta chain. Its antigen is not identified. The V gene lost 6 bases and the J gene lost 4 bases, with 24 bases spanning the gap. The CDR3 covers 18 residues. CDR1 and CDR2 (germline): MNHEY, SVGAGI. This entry comes from a study of T-cell memory formation after mild COVID-19. Study context: Across donors, TCR clusters were largely donor specific. Study results and limitations: Proof of SARS-CoV-2 specificity was absent for the second-wave clones that crested on day 37.

MiXCR was run by TCRdb on the 5' RACE reads, yielding one entry per CDR3 protein. The sample contains more than 250,000 distinct CDR3 sequences, roughly 17% of which appear only once. Sequenced material: PBMCs or a T cell subset sorted from them (not recorded which). This TCR came from a man between 18 and 29 years old who had mild COVID-19 (a few samples of this study predate the infection). Cell type and time point are not known. V is TRBV6-5 and J is TRBJ2-2; tentatively, D is TRBD1 or TRBD2 (7 bases each). CDR3 bases: TGTGCCAGCAGCAAGACAGGGCGGGCAACGGGGGGCACCGGGGAGCTGTTTTTT. As protein: CASSKTGRATGGTGELFF.